Presented here are 20 T cell receptor beta chains from one specimen sequenced in a study of cytomegalovirus exposure and HLA in healthy donors. Researchers ran the PCR with 60 Vbeta and 13 Jbeta primers. The repertoire was sequenced with immunoSEQ multiplex PCR; TCRdb's copy has only in-frame clones and lacks some. The sample consists of approximately 40,000 clones, about nine tenths of them appearing once. The specimen sequenced was PBMCs. All receptors come from a woman aged 40 to 50 in good health and CMV-seropositive.

The DNA of the CDR3 is TGTGCCAGCCACGATACTACAGGGAACACTGAAGCTTTCTTT. It encodes CASHDTTGNTEAFF. The V call is TRBV28, the J call TRBJ1-1; D is possibly TRBD1 (5 bases). Germline-derived CDR1 and CDR2 are MDHEN and SYDVKM. The ends were cut back, 8 bases at V and 1 base at J, with 14 bases in the middle. CDR3 size: 14 residues.

The CDR3: CATGMVNEQFF. For the CDR3, the DNA is TGTGCCACGGGGATGGTCAATGAGCAGTTCTTC. This chain joins TRBV10-3 and TRBJ2-1; TRBD2 is a possible D gene (5 bases). The CDR3 is 11 amino acids. The V gene's germline CDR1 is ENHRY and CDR2 SYGVKD. Trimming left V 10 bases short and J 6 bases short, with 10 bases between.

The chain has TRBV6-1 and TRBJ1-1; D remains ambiguous. Trimming took 7 bases from V and 4 from J, leaving 16 bases between them. CDR3 length: 14 residues. From germline, CDR1 is MNHNS and CDR2 SASEGT. The CDR3 sequence is CASTAGYPTTEAFF. The CDR3 region has the DNA TGTGCCAGCACCGCGGGGTACCCGACCACTGAAGCTTTCTTT.

The V and J genes are TRBV7-9 and TRBJ2-7, with D perhaps TRBD1 (6 bases). V lost 5 bases and J lost 7, with 18 bases in between. Germline assignment: CDR1 SEHNR and CDR2 FQNEAQ (reference sequence). The CDR3 sequence is 14 residues long. CDR3 amino acids: CASSPKGVPWEQYF. CDR3 in DNA: TGTGCCAGCAGCCCGAAGGGGGTCCCTTGGGAGCAGTACTTC.

The genes are TRBV7-2 and TRBJ2-5; tentative D call: TRBD1 (5 bases). The ends were cut back, 4 bases at V and 5 bases at J, with 20 bases in the middle. Per germline, CDR1 SGHTA and CDR2 FQGNSA. The CDR3 is made up of 16 amino acids. The CDR3 nucleotides read TGTGCCAGCAGCTCTTTCACATCGACAGAGCAGGAGACCCAGTACTTC. It translates to CASSSFTSTEQETQYF.

The chain links TRBV10-3 to TRBJ1-2; 7 nucleotides line up with TRBD1. Unmatched junction bases numbered 9, after V lost 0 bases and J lost 8 bases. Germline lookup yields CDR1 ENHRY and CDR2 SYGVKD. This CDR3 is 15 amino acids long. The chain's CDR3 is CAISESGGPLTGYTF. For the CDR3, the DNA is TGTGCCATCAGTGAGTCAGGGGGCCCACTTACGGGCTACACCTTC.

The V call is TRBV6-5, the J call TRBJ1-2, with a possible D match to TRBD1 (6 bases). The germline V gene encodes CDR1 MNHEY and CDR2 SVGAGI. V lost 6 bases, J lost 2 bases, and 10 bases lay in between. This CDR3 contains 13 residues. The CDR3 region has the DNA TGTGCCAGCAGGCTCAGGGGAAACTATGGCTACACCTTC. Residues: CASRLRGNYGYTF.

The genes are TRBV13 and TRBJ2-5; 8 bases are a match to TRBD2. The length of the CDR3 is 13 residues. CDR1 is PRHDT and CDR2 is FYEKMQ in the germline V gene (reference sequence). V was pared by 8 bases and J by 7 bases, with 9 bases of the junction left unmatched. This chain's CDR3 is CASGVGRGGTQYF. CDR3 DNA: TGTGCCAGCGGAGTCGGGAGGGGAGGGACCCAGTACTTC. Full variable domain (missing parts from reference TRBV13 and TRBJ2-5): AAGVIQSPRHLIKEKRETATLKCYPIPRHDTVYWYQQGPGQDPQFLISFYEKMQSDKGSIPDRFSAQQFSDYHSELNMSSLELGDSALYFCASGVGRGGTQYFGPGTRLLVL.

This clone was seen a few times. The chain combines TRBV7-3 with TRBJ2-1; perhaps TRBD2 as D (7 bases). Germline V gives CDR1 SGHTA, CDR2 FQGTGA. CDR3 length: 15 residues. V gave up 5 bases and J gave up 7 bases, with 18 bases separating them. The CDR3 protein is CASSVRGHDLNEQFF. CDR3 DNA sequence: TGTGCCAGCAGCGTGCGGGGGCACGATTTGAATGAGCAGTTCTTC.

The genes are TRBV7-2 and TRBJ2-3, with D possibly being TRBD2 (6 bases). V was cut by 1 base and J by 1 base, with 12 bases left in between. There are 16 residues in the CDR3. CDR1 SGHTA and CDR2 FQGNSA come from the germline V gene. The CDR3 coding sequence is TGTGCCAGCAGCTTAGGATTTGGCGGGGGCACAGATACGCAGTATTTT. Translated, it gives CASSLGFGGGTDTQYF.

V and J are TRBV7-3 and TRBJ2-2, with TRBD1 matching over 7 bases. Germline CDR1 and CDR2: SGHTA and FQGTGA. V shed 3 bases, J shed 4 bases, and the junction held 2 bases outside the gene matches. The CDR3 is 14 residues long. CDR3 sequence (DNA): TGTGCCAGCAGCTTGCCAGGGGGCACCGGGGAGCTGTTTTTT. Translation: CASSLPGGTGELFF.

This chain connects TRBV5-4 to TRBJ2-3; D not resolved. The CDR3 has 13 amino acids. Trimming removed 4 bases at V and 5 bases at J, with 11 bases between. Germline V gene data show CDR1 as SGHNT and CDR2 as YYREEE (reference sequence). CDR3 residues: CASSQDLGDTQYF. CDR3 DNA sequence: TGTGCCAGCAGCCAAGACCTAGGAGATACGCAGTATTTT.

The genes are TRBV18 and TRBJ1-6; 8 bases are shared with TRBD1. The CDR3 runs to 16 residues. CDR1 is KGHSH, CDR2 LQKENI, per germline. Losses at the gene ends were 4 bases for V and 7 bases for J; bases not matched to a gene: 9. CDR3 coding DNA: TGTGCCAGCTCACTTAGACAGGGGATGGGGAATTCACCCCTCCACTTT. Residues: CASSLRQGMGNSPLHF.

This chain connects TRBV5-1 to TRBJ1-4, with TRBD1 as a possible D gene (6 bases). Germline CDR1 is SGHRS and CDR2 is YFSETQ. This CDR3 has 13 residues. V was clipped by 0 bases and J by 8 bases, with 8 bases between them. As DNA, the CDR3 is TGCGCCAGCAGCTTGGAGGGGGACGAAAAACTGTTTTTT. It is translated as CASSLEGDEKLFF.

This clone was seen a few times. The chain combines TRBV6-5 with TRBJ2-7, with D possibly matching TRBD2 (5 bases). Trimming left V 4 bases short and J 7 bases short, with 23 bases between. The CDR3 extends over 16 amino acids. Looked up from germline, CDR1 is MNHEY and CDR2 is SVGAGI. The CDR3 nucleotides are TGTGCCAGCAGTTCGAGGATAGGGTGGGTTACGGGAGAGCAGTACTTC. Residues: CASSSRIGWVTGEQYF.

The V and J genes are TRBV11-2 and TRBJ1-3; no clear D. CDR1 and CDR2 (germline): SGHAT, FQNNGV. The CDR3 sequence is 17 residues long. Trimming removed 4 bases at V and 0 bases at J, with 16 bases between. For the CDR3, the DNA is TGTGCCAGCAGCTCACGGGGAAGAGCTTCCTCTGGAAACACCATATATTTT. This encodes CASSSRGRASSGNTIYF.

This clone was counted only a few times. The chain is built from TRBV10-3 and TRBJ2-7; 8 bases line up with TRBD1. Germline values: CDR1 ENHRY, CDR2 SYGVKD. CDR3 length equals 15 residues. J gave up 3 bases and V 7 bases, and 11 bases lay outside the gene matches. CDR3 sequence: CAIKLTGTGGYEQYF. The DNA for the CDR3 is TGTGCCATCAAGTTAACCGGGACAGGAGGCTACGAGCAGTACTTC.

The chain combines TRBV20-1 with TRBJ1-2; D is ambiguous. The CDR3 has 11 amino acids. The germline V gene has CDR1 DFQATT and CDR2 SNEGSKA (reference sequence). The V and J ends lost 3 bases and 4 bases respectively, with 6 bases between them. CDR3 sequence (DNA): TGCAGTGCTAGGGCCCTCTATGGCTACACCTTC. Translated, it gives CSARALYGYTF.

The chain combines TRBV18 with TRBJ2-3, with D perhaps TRBD2 (6 bases). The CDR3 extends over 17 amino acids. V was cut by 0 bases and J by 1 base, with 14 bases left in between. Germline CDR1 and CDR2: KGHSH and LQKENI. The CDR3 here is CASSPPSSGYRTDTQYF. The CDR3 DNA reads as TGTGCCAGCTCACCACCGAGTAGCGGCTATCGCACAGATACGCAGTATTTT.

The chain couples TRBV5-5 to TRBJ2-5; D is undetermined. The germline V gene has CDR1 SGHKS and CDR2 YYEKEE (reference sequence). The germline V and J ends were trimmed by 0 bases and 5 bases, with 11 bases remaining between them. The CDR3 extends over 14 amino acids. CDR3 residues: CASSLDVSRETQYF. In DNA, the CDR3 is TGTGCCAGCAGCTTGGACGTTTCGCGGGAGACCCAGTACTTC.